The TCR beta chain under discussion was sequenced for a study of tissue T cells after allogeneic stem cell transplantation. Study conclusions and caveats: Which tissue TCRs were alloreactive or antigen-specific was not determined. Some clones might be persisting host cells.

Germline-derived CDR1 and CDR2 are SGHSA and FRNQAP. This CDR3 comprises 12 residues. The V end was cut by 0 bases, the J end by 5 bases, with 5 bases between. TCRbeta CDR3 was sequenced at survey depth with template counts. The method was immunoSEQ multiplex PCR; TCRdb's version includes in-frame clones alone and lacks a portion of them. The sample records more than 3,500 clones, around 64% being singletons. Concerning this clone itself: What it recognizes is unknown. The listed genes are named as in mouse. The missing CDR3 end, 1 residue past where the read stops, is filled in from the germline J gene.

Sample time point: mouse harvest day 7 after allogeneic transplant. Each mouse received 10^7 T-cell-depleted marrow cells plus 10^6 splenic CD5+ T cells by tail vein. Sequenced input: spleen. This clonotype was obtained from a female BALB/c mouse given C57BL/6 T cells with graft-versus-host disease after an allogeneic hematopoietic cell transplant. The chain employs TRBV16 and TRBJ2-7; D is uncertain. CDR3 amino acids: CASSLDANEQYF. The part of the CDR3 DNA that was read is TGTGCAAGCAGCTTAGACGCAAATGAACAGTAC. The variable domain in full, with the rest retrieved from reference TRBV16 and TRBJ2-7, is NAGVIQTPRHKVTGKGQEATLWCEPISGHSAVFWYRQTIVQGLEFLTYFRNQAPIDDSGMPKERFSAQMPNQSHSTLKIQSTQPQDSAVYLCASSLDANEQYFGPGTRLTVL.